This is a list of T cell receptor beta chains from one sample in a study of blood T cell repertoires in COVID-19. Here immunoSEQ multiplex PCR was the method, and the copy in TCRdb shows in-frame clones only, minus some. The repertoire holds about 210,000 clones, 81% seen once, with about 9.8% in the top ten. What was sequenced was PBMCs or T cells enriched from blood (not recorded which). These receptors all come from a woman aged 50 to 65 with acute COVID-19. Each CDR3 is given with its conserved first and last residue. Expanded clones get a size class; other rows say once, few or many, or leave the size out.

CDR3 length	V gene	clone size	J gene	CDR3 protein
15	TRBV5-6	NA	TRBJ2-7	CASSPRDRRYYEQYF
12	TRBV7-9	few	TRBJ2-1	CASNPGVGEQFF
17	TRBV6-2/TRBV6-3	NA	TRBJ2-1	CASSYSIEDKVYNEQFF
15	TRBV10-3	NA	TRBJ2-7	CAIRKGLAGDLEQYF
15	TRBV5-8	NA	TRBJ1-1	CASRFRQGEGTEAFF
18	TRBV19	NA	TRBJ2-7	CASSISLGFRVLSSEQYF
14	TRBV7-2	once	TRBJ1-3	CASSLGTGGNTIYF
17	TRBV6-2/TRBV6-3	NA	TRBJ2-5	CASSYHDSGVDRETQYF
14	TRBV19	NA	TRBJ2-1	CASKKRSSYNEQFF
16	TRBV6-2/TRBV6-3	NA	TRBJ1-5	CASSYGNSLGNQPQHF
11	TRBV28	NA	TRBJ2-7	CASWTGYEQYF
15	TRBV9	NA	TRBJ2-1	CASSETSGARGEQFF
14	TRBV6-1	NA	TRBJ2-7	CASSEGQGKHEQYF
13	TRBV27	NA	TRBJ2-7	CAIEVPSSYEQYF
12	TRBV3-1/TRBV3-2	NA	TRBJ2-5	CATRGAGETQYF
14	TRBV9	NA	TRBJ2-3	CASSLTSGTDTQYF
15	TRBV27	once	TRBJ1-2	CASRSPGGANYGYTF
15	TRBV28	NA	TRBJ2-1	CASSGAGAYYNEQFF
20	TRBV4-1	NA	TRBJ2-4	CASSPILLVKEHPAKNIQYF
14	TRBV7-9	NA	TRBJ2-7	CASGTSGSSYEQYF
18	TRBV19	NA	TRBJ1-2	CASSPEGDSRPIYYGYTF
15	TRBV27	NA	TRBJ1-2	CASSFTRTGQKGYTF
13	TRBV18	few	TRBJ2-5	CASSPQGGETQYF
16	TRBV3-1/TRBV3-2	NA	TRBJ1-3	CASSQGQGVSGNTIYF
15	TRBV9	few	TRBJ1-1	CASSRTGIGDTEAFF
15	TRBV7-2	NA	TRBJ1-5	CASNIGTGENQPQHF
20	TRBV23-1	few	TRBJ2-1	CASRLRGGQRPMTPYNEQFF
13	TRBV6-5	NA	TRBJ1-1	CASSYFRGTEAFF
11	TRBV29-1	NA	TRBJ2-2	CSVDRGGELFF
15	TRBV28	NA	TRBJ2-1	CASSSSGTSINEQFF
14	TRBV3-1/TRBV3-2	once	TRBJ1-3	CASSQGPGGNTIYF
15	TRBV5-6	NA	TRBJ2-7	CASSLAGTGSYEQYF
13	TRBV5-1	NA	TRBJ1-1	CASSLGVNTEAFF
14	TRBV27	NA	TRBJ1-4	CASSLRTANEKLFF
15	TRBV29-1	NA	TRBJ2-7	CSVAPKGTGGSEQYF
16	TRBV5-5	few	TRBJ1-6	CASSSSPGQSNSPLHF
15	TRBV6-5	NA	TRBJ1-6	CASRGSEGFNSPLHF
13	TRBV19	NA	TRBJ1-6	CASKAGYNSPLHF
13	TRBV12-3/TRBV12-4	NA	TRBJ1-1	CASSWGQGDEAFF
15	TRBV14	NA	TRBJ2-7	CASSQEQATTYEQYF
17	TRBV6-2/TRBV6-3	NA	TRBJ2-7	CASSYLASGGDLYEQYF
15	TRBV7-2	NA	TRBJ1-6	CASARDRGSNSPLHF
14	TRBV19	NA	TRBJ2-3	CASSSRAPTDTQYF
14	TRBV30	NA	TRBJ1-1	CAWSVEQLNTEAFF
15	TRBV19	NA	TRBJ2-1	CASSIQGLADNEQFF
12	TRBV27	NA	TRBJ2-7	CASRDRALEQYF
16	TRBV24-1	NA	TRBJ2-1	CATSDWQSGGTSEQFF
16	TRBV10-3	few	TRBJ2-1	CAISEGRQGRGNEQFF
12	TRBV25-1	NA	TRBJ1-1	CASSREGTEAFF
14	TRBV28	NA	TRBJ1-5	CASCSGPANQPQHF
13	TRBV6-5	NA	TRBJ1-2	CASSYGRDGGYTF